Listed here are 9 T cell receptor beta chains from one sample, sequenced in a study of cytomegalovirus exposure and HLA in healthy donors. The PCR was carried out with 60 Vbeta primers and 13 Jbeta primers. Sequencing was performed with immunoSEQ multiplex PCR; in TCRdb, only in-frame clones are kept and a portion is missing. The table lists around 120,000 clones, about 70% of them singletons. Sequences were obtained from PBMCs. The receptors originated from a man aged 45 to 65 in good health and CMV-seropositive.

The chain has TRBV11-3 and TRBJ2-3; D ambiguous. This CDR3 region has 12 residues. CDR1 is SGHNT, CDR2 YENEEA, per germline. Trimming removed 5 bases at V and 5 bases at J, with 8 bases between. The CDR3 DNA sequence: TGTGCCAGCAGCAACAGTGAAGATACGCAGTATTTT. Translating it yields CASSNSEDTQYF.

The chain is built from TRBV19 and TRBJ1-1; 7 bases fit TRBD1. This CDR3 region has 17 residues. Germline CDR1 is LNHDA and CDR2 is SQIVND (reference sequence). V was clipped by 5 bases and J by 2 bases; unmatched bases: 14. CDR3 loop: CASSVGKGAVLNTEAFF. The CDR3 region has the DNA TGTGCCAGTAGTGTTGGCAAGGGGGCCGTCCTTAACACTGAAGCTTTCTTT.

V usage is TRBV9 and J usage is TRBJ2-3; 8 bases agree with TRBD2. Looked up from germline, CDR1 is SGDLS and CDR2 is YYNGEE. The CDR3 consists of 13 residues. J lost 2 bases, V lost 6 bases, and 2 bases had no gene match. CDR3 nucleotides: TGTGCCAGCACGGGGGGGCCCACAGATACGCAGTATTTT. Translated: CASTGGPTDTQYF.

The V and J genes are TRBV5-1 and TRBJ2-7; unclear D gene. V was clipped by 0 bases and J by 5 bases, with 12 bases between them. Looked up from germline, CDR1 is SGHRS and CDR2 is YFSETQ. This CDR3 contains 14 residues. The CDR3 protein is CASSLASPLDEQYF. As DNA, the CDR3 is TGCGCCAGCAGCTTGGCCAGTCCTCTGGACGAGCAGTACTTC.

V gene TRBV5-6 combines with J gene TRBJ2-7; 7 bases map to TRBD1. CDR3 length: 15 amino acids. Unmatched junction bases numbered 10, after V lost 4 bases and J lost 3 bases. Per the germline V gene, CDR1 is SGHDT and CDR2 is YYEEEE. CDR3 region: CASSPTGKSYYEQYF. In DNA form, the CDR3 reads TGTGCCAGCAGCCCGACAGGGAAAAGTTACTACGAGCAGTACTTC.

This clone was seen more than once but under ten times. CDR3 in amino acids: CASSDGQGGSANYGYTF. CDR3 DNA: TGCGCCAGCAGTGATGGGCAGGGGGGATCGGCTAACTATGGCTACACCTTC. The chain combines TRBV10-2 with TRBJ1-2, with 7 positions matching TRBD1. Germline trimming cut 3 bases from V and 0 bases from J; bases unmatched to any gene: 10. Germline loops: CDR1 WSHSY, CDR2 SAAADI. The CDR3 is 17 amino acids.

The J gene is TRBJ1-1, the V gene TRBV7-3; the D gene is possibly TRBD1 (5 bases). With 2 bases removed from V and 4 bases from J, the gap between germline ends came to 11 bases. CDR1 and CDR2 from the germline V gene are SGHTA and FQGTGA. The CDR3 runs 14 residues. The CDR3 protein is CASSLLGGSTEAFF. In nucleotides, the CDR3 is TGTGCCAGCAGCTTACTCGGGGGGAGCACTGAAGCTTTCTTT.

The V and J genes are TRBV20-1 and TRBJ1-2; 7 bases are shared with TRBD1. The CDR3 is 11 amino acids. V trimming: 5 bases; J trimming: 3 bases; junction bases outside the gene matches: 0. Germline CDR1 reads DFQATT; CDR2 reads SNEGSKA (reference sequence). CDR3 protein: CSAGQDYGYTF. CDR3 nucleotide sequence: TGCAGTGCTGGACAGGACTATGGCTACACCTTC.

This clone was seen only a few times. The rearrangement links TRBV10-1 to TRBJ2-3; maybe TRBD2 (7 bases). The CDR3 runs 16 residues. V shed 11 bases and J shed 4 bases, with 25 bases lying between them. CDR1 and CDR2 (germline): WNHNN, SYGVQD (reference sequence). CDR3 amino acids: CAGFLRGGPLPDTQYF. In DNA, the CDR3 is TGCGCCGGATTTCTTAGGGGGGGGCCTTTGCCAGATACGCAGTATTTT.